Below are 24 T cell receptor beta chains sequenced from a single sample in a study of blood T cells in healthy people across ages. With a J-beta primer mix and a sample-barcoded 5' primer, a second PCR ran about 7 to 12 cycles. TCRdb re-called the 5' RACE reads through MiXCR, storing one row per CDR3 protein. The sample lists 250,000 to 300,000 distinct CDR3 sequences; less than 30% were seen once. The sample consisted of blood. The receptors come from a woman in her 70s in good health.

This clonotype was observed a handful of times. This sequence joins TRBV6-4 and TRBJ2-3; D may be TRBD2 (5 bases). Looked up from germline, CDR1 is MRHNA and CDR2 is SNTAGT. Trimming cost V 2 bases and J 6 bases, with 12 bases left between them. This CDR3 has 14 amino acids. The CDR3 loop is CASSDGKGEDTQYF. Here the CDR3 DNA reads TGTGCCAGCAGTGACGGGAAGGGAGAGGATACGCAGTATTTT.

The chain has TRBV7-8 and TRBJ2-3; TRBD2 matches 10 bases. J lost 3 bases, V lost 5 bases, and 8 bases had no gene match. In germline, CDR1 is SGHVS, CDR2 FQNEAQ. The CDR3 is 16 residues long. The CDR3 reads CASSPRASGSTDTQYF. CDR3 nucleotides: TGTGCCAGCAGCCCCCGTGCTAGCGGGAGTACAGATACGCAGTATTTT.

V usage is TRBV18 and J usage is TRBJ2-5; D is perhaps TRBD1 or TRBD2 (5 bases each). The last part of the DNA fits TRBJ2-7 better; the J call may be wrong. The germline V gene encodes CDR1 KGHSH and CDR2 LQKENI. The CDR3 sequence is 17 residues long. The CDR3 coding sequence is TGTGCCAGCTCACCAACCTCCGGGGCAGCCGGGGCCTACGAGCAGTACTTC. It codes for CASSPTSGAAGAYEQYF.

Of note for this clonotype: At one boundary the junction diverges from the germline segment, which might be a read error. CDR3 sequence: CASSYSGSTIYF. CDR3 nucleotide sequence: TGTGCCAGCAGCTACTCTGGAAGCACCATATATTTT. The rearrangement uses TRBV3-1 and TRBJ1-3; D ambiguous. CDR3 size: 12 residues. The germline V gene has CDR1 LGHDT and CDR2 YNNKEL (reference sequence).

The rearrangement links TRBV5-1 to TRBJ2-7, with 7 bases lining up with TRBD2. The CDR3 loop spans 14 amino acids. V gave up 4 bases and J gave up 3 bases; unmatched junction bases: 7. The germline V gene encodes CDR1 SGHRS and CDR2 YFSETQ. CDR3 sequence reads: CASSPFAGDYEQYF. The CDR3, as DNA: TGCGCCAGCAGCCCTTTTGCGGGGGACTACGAGCAGTACTTC. The entire variable domain, with the rest obtained from reference TRBV5-1 and TRBJ2-7, is as follows: KAGVTQTPRYLIKTRGQQVTLSCSPISGHRSVSWYQQTPGQGLQFLFEYFSETQRNKGNFPGRFSGRQFSNSRSEMNVSTLELGDSALYLCASSPFAGDYEQYFGPGTRLTVT.

There are a few counts of this clonotype. The chain employs TRBV5-1 and TRBJ2-2; D is possibly TRBD2 (5 bases). Trimming pared 2 bases from V and 8 bases from J, leaving 16 bases between. The CDR3 totals 15 residues. Germline CDR1 and CDR2: SGHRS and YFSETQ. CDR3 sequence (DNA): TGCGCCAGCAGCTTTGATGCCGGGGTGCCGGGGGAGCTGTTTTTT. The encoded protein is CASSFDAGVPGELFF.

CDR3 sequence (DNA): TGTGCCAGCAGGCTGGGACAGACTAATGAAAAACTGTTTTTT. Translating gives CASRLGQTNEKLFF. V is TRBV6-6 and J is TRBJ1-4, with 7 positions matching TRBD1. J gave up 2 bases and V 6 bases, and 3 bases lay outside the gene matches. This CDR3 has 14 residues. CDR1 and CDR2 (germline): MNHNY, SVGAGI (reference sequence).

The chain couples TRBV10-3 to TRBJ2-5; D might be TRBD1 (6 bases). The DNA end favors TRBJ2-7, so the J call may be wrong. Germline V gene sequence: CDR1 ENHRY, CDR2 SYGVKD. CDR3 length: 13 residues. CDR3 nucleotide sequence: TGTGCCATCAGTGAGGTACAGGGCTACGAGCAGTACTTC. This translates into CAISEVQGYEQYF.

As to this clonotype: At one boundary the junction diverges from the germline segment, which might be a read error. The J gene is TRBJ2-4, the V gene TRBV4-2; D is uncertain. The CDR3 is 17 amino acids. Per germline, CDR1 LGHNA and CDR2 YNFKEQ. The CDR3 spells CGSSPQIKDQIEYIQYF. CDR3 bases: TGTGGCAGCAGCCCTCAGATAAAGGATCAGATCGAGTACATTCAGTACTTC.

The chain links TRBV4-1 to TRBJ2-4; D not resolved. The V gene's germline CDR1 is MGHRA and CDR2 YSYEKL. Trimming cost V 5 bases and J 1 base, with 18 bases left between them. CDR3 size: 17 residues. CDR3 loop: CASSGVLDGGAKNIQYF. The CDR3 nucleotides read TGCGCCAGCAGCGGCGTACTGGACGGTGGGGCCAAAAACATTCAGTACTTC.

This sequence joins TRBV28 and TRBJ2-5, with a weak D call TRBD2 (6 bases). The DNA end favors TRBJ2-1, so the J call may be wrong. The CDR3 covers 15 residues. From germline, CDR1 is MDHEN and CDR2 SYDVKM. For the CDR3, the DNA is TGTGCCAGCAGTGGAGGGTGGGGCGAGTACAATGAGCAGTTCTTC. This translates into CASSGGWGEYNEQFF.

The V and J genes are TRBV20-1 and TRBJ1-4, with 7 bases lining up with TRBD1. After removal of 3 bases from V and 8 bases from J, the junction contained 6 bases not matched to a gene. This CDR3 has 13 amino acids. Germline CDR1 DFQATT, CDR2 SNEGSKA (reference sequence). The CDR3 region has the DNA TGCAGTGCTAGGAGACAGGGAGACGAAAAACTGTTTTTT. It is translated as CSARRQGDEKLFF.

The V call is TRBV19, the J call TRBJ2-3, with 8 nucleotides matching TRBD1. V was pared by 3 bases and J by 1 base, with 0 bases of the junction left unmatched. The length of the CDR3 is 14 residues. Germline V gene data show CDR1 as LNHDA and CDR2 as SQIVND (reference sequence). CDR3 protein: CASSMDRGTDTQYF. CDR3 bases: TGTGCCAGTAGTATGGACAGGGGCACAGATACGCAGTATTTT.

Written as DNA, the CDR3 is TGTGCCAGCAGCCAGGGGGTAGCGGGGAGGGAGCAGTTCTTC. This sequence encodes CASSQGVAGREQFF. The V call is TRBV11-2, the J call TRBJ2-5; perhaps TRBD2 as D (8 bases). The DNA end is more similar to TRBJ2-1, so the J call may be wrong. The V gene's germline CDR1 is SGHAT and CDR2 FQNNGV. The CDR3 consists of 14 residues.

This chain connects TRBV5-1 to TRBJ2-5; 7 nucleotides line up with TRBD1. The CDR3 spans 15 residues. The germline V gene encodes CDR1 SGHRS and CDR2 YFSETQ. The J segment lost 3 bases and the V segment lost 6 bases, leaving 11 bases of the junction unmatched. The CDR3 nucleotides read TGCGCCAGCACCCGGACAGGCGGTGGGGAAGAGACCCAGTACTTC. Its translation: CASTRTGGGEETQYF.

This clonotype has just a few counts. Here the CDR3 reads CASSQEGAGYNEQFF. DNA of the CDR3: TGCGCCAGCAGCCAAGAAGGGGCGGGGTACAATGAGCAGTTCTTC. The chain has TRBV4-1 and TRBJ2-1, with a tentative D call TRBD2 (6 bases). CDR1 is MGHRA, CDR2 YSYEKL, per germline. CDR3 size: 15 residues. V was clipped by 0 bases and J by 4 bases, with 10 bases between them.

This clonotype was seen more than once but under ten times. The chain links TRBV7-2 to TRBJ2-2; a weak D match, TRBD2 (5 bases). The ends were cut back, 3 bases at V and 3 bases at J, with 8 bases in the middle. The CDR3 has 14 residues. CDR1 and CDR2 (germline): SGHTA, FQGNSA. As DNA, the CDR3 is TGTGCCAGCAGCTTTACCGGGGACACCGGGGAGCTGTTTTTT. It encodes CASSFTGDTGELFF.

This clonotype was detected a few times. The chain couples TRBV7-9 to TRBJ2-4; 8 nucleotides match TRBD2. Germline V gene data show CDR1 as SEHNR and CDR2 as FQNEAQ (reference sequence). Unmatched junction bases numbered 4, after V lost 2 bases and J lost 4 bases. The CDR3 loop spans 15 amino acids. CDR3 coding DNA: TGTGCCAGCAGCTTAACGGGAGGGAGGAAAAACATTCAGTACTTC. Its translation: CASSLTGGRKNIQYF.

This clonotype occurred many times. This chain uses TRBV28 with TRBJ1-4; the D is unclear. Germline V gives CDR1 MDHEN, CDR2 SYDVKM. Trimming removed 5 bases at V and 5 bases at J, with 15 bases between. The CDR3 extends over 15 amino acids. This CDR3 is CASSIVGTQNEKLFF. DNA for the CDR3: TGTGCCAGCAGTATCGTCGGAACCCAGAATGAAAAACTGTTTTTT.

The chain couples TRBV5-4 to TRBJ2-7; D unresolved. Trimming stripped 0 bases from V and 0 bases from J, with 7 bases between. The V gene's germline CDR1 is SGHNT and CDR2 YYREEE (reference sequence). The CDR3 runs 14 residues. This chain's CDR3 is CASSLGTNSYEQYF. DNA of the CDR3: TGTGCCAGCAGCTTGGGAACCAACTCCTACGAGCAGTACTTC.

This clonotype was observed a handful of times. A junction end diverges from the germline sequence, so it may reflect a read error. The J gene is TRBJ2-3, the V gene TRBV10-3; D uncertain. The CDR3 runs to 14 residues. The germline CDR1 and CDR2 sequences are ENHRY and SYGVKD. The CDR3 protein is CAISEGDPEFLLDF. Written as DNA, the CDR3 is TGTGCCATCAGTGAGGGAGACCCAGAGTTTCTTTTGGATTTT.

The V call is TRBV21-1, the J call TRBJ2-5; the D call in the table, TRBD2, was not verified against the DNA. TRBV21-1 is a documented pseudogene. The CDR3 is 16 amino acids. The CDR3 loop reads CASSTRLATYQETQYF. As DNA, the CDR3 is TGTGCCAGCAGCACCAGACTAGCTACGTACCAAGAGACCCAGTACTTC.

The V call is TRBV7-9, the J call TRBJ2-5, with D maybe TRBD1 (6 bases). The CDR3 spans 13 residues. Germline CDR1 and CDR2: SEHNR and FQNEAQ (reference sequence). Trimming shortened V by 7 bases and J by 3 bases, and 12 bases separated the two germline ends. CDR3 in DNA: TGTGCCAGCACCAACAGGGCCGAAGAGACCCAGTACTTC. Translating it yields CASTNRAEETQYF. The entire variable domain, with the rest obtained from reference TRBV7-9 and TRBJ2-5, is as follows: DTGVSQNPRHKITKRGQNVTFRCDPISEHNRLYWYRQTLGQGPEFLTYFQNEAQLEKSRLLSDRFSAERPKGSFSTLEIQRTEQGDSAMYLCASTNRAEETQYFGPGTRLLVL.

The CDR3, as DNA: TGTGCCAGCAGTTTGCGGGGGGCGATTGAAGCTTTCTTT. As protein: CASSLRGAIEAFF. This chain joins TRBV12-3 or TRBV12-4 and TRBJ1-1; a weak D match, TRBD1 (6 bases). Trimming stripped 3 bases from V and 7 bases from J, with 12 bases between. This CDR3 region has 13 residues.